These T cell receptor beta chains were read from a single sample in a study of blood T cell repertoires in COVID-19. TCRdb keeps only in-frame clones here, not all; method: immunoSEQ multiplex PCR. Of about 120,000 clones in the sample, 76% were seen once. Material: peripheral blood. The source is a woman aged 80 or over with acute or convalescent COVID-19. Each CDR3 is given with its conserved first and last residue. Fields, in order: clone size, D gene, V gene, J gene, CDR3 protein, CDR3 DNA. D genes are given only for firm matches. Rows may omit the clone size; those that give it use once, few, many or a size class.

-	TRBD1	TRBV11-2	TRBJ1-5	CASSGQGDQPQHF	TGTGCCAGCAGCGGACAGGGGGATCAGCCCCAGCATTTT
-	-	TRBV4-3	TRBJ2-7	CASSQDFARVSEQYF	TGCGCCAGCAGCCAAGATTTCGCGCGGGTCTCCGAGCAGTACTTC
-	TRBD2	TRBV11-2	TRBJ2-1	CASSPRLTSGGVNEQFF	TGTGCCAGCAGCCCCCGGCTGACTAGCGGGGGGGTCAATGAGCAGTTCTTC
-	TRBD1	TRBV7-3	TRBJ1-2	CASGTGGTNYGYTF	TGTGCCAGCGGGACAGGAGGAACAAACTATGGCTACACCTTC
-	TRBD2	TRBV13	TRBJ2-1	CASSLGAGGYNEQFF	TGTGCCAGCAGCTTAGGAGCGGGGGGGTACAATGAGCAGTTCTTC
few	TRBD1	TRBV27	TRBJ1-4	CASSPQGASAEKLFF	TGTGCCAGCAGCCCTCAGGGGGCGTCGGCTGAAAAACTGTTTTTT
-	TRBD2	TRBV28	TRBJ2-7	CASSLGGLVGREQYF	TGTGCCAGCAGTTTGGGGGGACTAGTAGGTAGGGAGCAGTACTTC
-	TRBD2	TRBV10-3	TRBJ2-3	CAISETAGVAGGTDTQYF	TGTGCCATCAGTGAGACTGCGGGGGTAGCGGGAGGGACAGATACGCAGTATTTT
-	-	TRBV3-1/TRBV3-2	TRBJ2-5	CASSQQTGSQETQYF	TGTGCCAGCAGCCAACAAACGGGGAGCCAAGAGACCCAGTACTTC
few	TRBD2	TRBV7-8	TRBJ2-5	CASSLGALAGGSMTETQYF	TGTGCCAGCAGCTTAGGGGCCCTAGCGGGAGGAAGTATGACGGAGACCCAGTACTTC
few	-	TRBV28	TRBJ1-2	CASSFGGAGNYGYTF	TGTGCCAGCAGTTTTGGGGGGGCGGGAAACTATGGCTACACCTTC
few	-	TRBV6-1	TRBJ2-7	CASSELVHEQYF	TGTGCCAGCAGTGAACTAGTCCACGAGCAGTACTTC
-	-	TRBV15	TRBJ1-4	CATSPTTGGNEKLFF	TGTGCCACCAGCCCAACGACAGGCGGTAATGAAAAACTGTTTTTT
-	-	TRBV7-6	TRBJ2-5	CASSLLSGGAETQYF	TGTGCCAGCAGCTTACTATCAGGAGGAGCAGAGACCCAGTACTTC
-	TRBD1	TRBV5-1	TRBJ1-4	CASSLGTGVGTNEKLFF	TGCGCCAGCAGCTTGGGGACAGGGGTAGGAACTAATGAAAAACTGTTTTTT
-	TRBD1	TRBV19	TRBJ1-5	CASSLRFTGTGNQPQHF	TGTGCCAGTAGCCTTCGATTCACCGGGACAGGCAATCAGCCCCAGCATTTT
-	-	TRBV12-3/TRBV12-4	TRBJ2-3	CASSQASTDTQYF	TGTGCCAGCAGCCAGGCGAGCACAGATACGCAGTATTTT
few	TRBD2	TRBV10-3	TRBJ2-1	CAIRVTSGSANEQFF	TGTGCCATCAGGGTTACTAGCGGGAGTGCCAATGAGCAGTTCTTC
-	TRBD2	TRBV28	TRBJ2-7	CATSLSGGVGGYYEQYF	TGTGCCACCAGCCTCAGCGGGGGCGTGGGAGGGTATTACGAGCAGTACTTC
-	TRBD1	TRBV30	TRBJ1-6	CAWGLGQGVGTYNSPLHF	TGTGCCTGGGGGCTTGGACAGGGCGTGGGGACCTATAATTCACCCCTCCACTTT
once	TRBD1	TRBV7-9	TRBJ2-7	CASSFPGQFYEQYF	TGTGCCAGCAGCTTTCCGGGACAGTTCTACGAGCAGTACTTC
-	-	TRBV12-5	TRBJ1-4	CASGLDISNEKLFF	TGTGCTAGTGGTTTGGACATCTCAAATGAAAAACTGTTTTTT
-	TRBD1	TRBV27	TRBJ1-1	CASSLEPGGTEAFF	TGTGCCAGCAGTTTAGAACCAGGGGGTACTGAAGCTTTCTTT
once	-	TRBV4-2	TRBJ2-3	CASSLKTLDTQYF	TGTGCCAGCAGCCTGAAAACTTTAGATACGCAGTATTTT
once	-	TRBV28	TRBJ2-7	CASSAPQVRGQYF	TGTGCCAGCAGCGCTCCACAAGTCCGAGGGCAGTACTTC
-	TRBD2	TRBV5-4	TRBJ2-2	CASSPSGGRTTGELFF	TGTGCCAGCAGCCCTAGCGGGGGGCGGACCACCGGGGAGCTGTTTTTT